This T cell receptor (beta chain) was captured in a study of T cell changes during pregnancy in multiple sclerosis. This CDR3 is 18 amino acids long. CDR1 is SGHDT, CDR2 YYEEEE, per germline. The V gene end was trimmed by 3 bases and the J gene end by 0 bases; junction bases not matched to a gene: 8. The table came from immunoSEQ multiplex PCR; TCRdb's copy has only in-frame clones and leaves some out. The sample records under 45,000 clones, 91% being singletons. V and J are TRBV5-6 and TRBJ2-6; TRBD1 matches at 8 bases. Sequenced material: CD4+ T cells from peripheral blood mononuclear cells, taken in the second trimester of pregnancy. The origin of this receptor is a female donor in good health, enrolled as a control in a pregnancy study. The CDR3, as DNA: TGTGCCAGCAGCTACCCGACAGGGGTTAGCTCTGGGGCCAACGTCCTGACTTTC. It specifies CASSYPTGVSSGANVLTF.